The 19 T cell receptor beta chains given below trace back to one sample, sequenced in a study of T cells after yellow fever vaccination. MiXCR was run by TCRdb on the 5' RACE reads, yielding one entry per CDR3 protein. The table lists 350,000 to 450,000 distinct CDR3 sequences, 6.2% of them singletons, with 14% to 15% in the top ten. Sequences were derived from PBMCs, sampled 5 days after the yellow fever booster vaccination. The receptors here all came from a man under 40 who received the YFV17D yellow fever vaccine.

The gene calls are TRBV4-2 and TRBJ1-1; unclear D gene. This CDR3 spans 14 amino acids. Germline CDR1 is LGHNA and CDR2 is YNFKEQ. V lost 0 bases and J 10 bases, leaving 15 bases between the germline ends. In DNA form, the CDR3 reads TGTGCCAGCAGCCAAGATGGTGAGACTTGGGTAGCTTTCTTT. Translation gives CASSQDGETWVAFF.

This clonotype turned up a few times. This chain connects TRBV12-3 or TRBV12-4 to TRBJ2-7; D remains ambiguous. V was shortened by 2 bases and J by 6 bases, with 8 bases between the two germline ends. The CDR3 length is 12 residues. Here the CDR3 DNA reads TGTGCCAGCAGTTTAAGGGCCTTCGAGCAGTACTTC. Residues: CASSLRAFEQYF.

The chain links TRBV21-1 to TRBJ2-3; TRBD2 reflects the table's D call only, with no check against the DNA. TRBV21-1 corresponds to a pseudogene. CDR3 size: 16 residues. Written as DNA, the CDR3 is TGTGCCAGCAGCAAGTTCCTAGCGGGAAAGACTGATACGCAGTATTTT. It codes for CASSKFLAGKTDTQYF.

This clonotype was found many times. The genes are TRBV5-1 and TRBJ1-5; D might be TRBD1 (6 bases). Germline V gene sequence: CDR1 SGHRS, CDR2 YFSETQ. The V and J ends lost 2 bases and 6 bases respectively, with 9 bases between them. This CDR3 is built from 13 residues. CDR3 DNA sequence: TGCGCCAGCAGCTTCTACAGGGCTCAGCCCCAGCATTTT. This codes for CASSFYRAQPQHF.

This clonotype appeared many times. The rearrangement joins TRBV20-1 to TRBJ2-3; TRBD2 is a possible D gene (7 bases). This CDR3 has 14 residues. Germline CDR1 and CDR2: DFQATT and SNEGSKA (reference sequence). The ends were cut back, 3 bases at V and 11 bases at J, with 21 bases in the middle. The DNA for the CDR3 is TGCAGTGCTAGCCCCCACTCGAGGGGGGGGGTGCAGTATTTT. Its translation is CSASPHSRGGVQYF.

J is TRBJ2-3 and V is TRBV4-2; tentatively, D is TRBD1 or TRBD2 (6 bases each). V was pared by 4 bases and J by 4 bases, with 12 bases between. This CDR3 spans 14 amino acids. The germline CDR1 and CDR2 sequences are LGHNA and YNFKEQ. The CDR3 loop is CASSPRGGPDTQYF. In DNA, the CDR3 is TGTGCCAGCAGCCCCCGTGGGGGGCCAGATACGCAGTATTTT.

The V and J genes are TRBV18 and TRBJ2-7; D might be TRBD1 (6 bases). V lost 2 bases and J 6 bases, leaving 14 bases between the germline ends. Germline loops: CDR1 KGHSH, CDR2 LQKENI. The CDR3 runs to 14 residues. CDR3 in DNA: TGTGCCAGCTCACCAGGGCCAGGGGTCGGCGAGCAGTACTTC. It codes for CASSPGPGVGEQYF.

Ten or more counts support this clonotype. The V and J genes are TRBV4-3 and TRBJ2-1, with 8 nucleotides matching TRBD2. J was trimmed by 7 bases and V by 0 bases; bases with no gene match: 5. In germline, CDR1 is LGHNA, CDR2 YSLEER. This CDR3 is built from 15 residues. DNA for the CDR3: TGCGCCAGCAGCCAAGAAGGCGGGAGGCGGAATGAGCAGTTCTTC. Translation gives CASSQEGGRRNEQFF.

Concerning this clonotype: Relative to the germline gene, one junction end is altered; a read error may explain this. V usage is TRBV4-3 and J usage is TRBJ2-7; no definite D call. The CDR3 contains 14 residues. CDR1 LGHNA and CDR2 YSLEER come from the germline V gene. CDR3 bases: TGCGCCAGCAGCCCCGGAACTTCAGCCTACAAGCAGTACTTC. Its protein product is CASSPGTSAYKQYF.

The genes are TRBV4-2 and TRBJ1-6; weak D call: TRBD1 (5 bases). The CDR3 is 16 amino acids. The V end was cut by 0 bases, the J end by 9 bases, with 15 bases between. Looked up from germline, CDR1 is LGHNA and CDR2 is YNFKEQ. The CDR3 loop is CASSQEQAGLSSPLHF. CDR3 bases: TGTGCCAGCAGCCAAGAACAGGCGGGTCTAAGTTCACCCCTCCACTTT.

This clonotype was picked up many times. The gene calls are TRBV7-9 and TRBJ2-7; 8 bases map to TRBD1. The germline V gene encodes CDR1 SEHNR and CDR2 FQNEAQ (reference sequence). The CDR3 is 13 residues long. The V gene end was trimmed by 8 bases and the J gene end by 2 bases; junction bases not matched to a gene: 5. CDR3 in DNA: TGTGCCAGCCGGACAGGGCCGACCTACGAGCAGTACTTC. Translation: CASRTGPTYEQYF.

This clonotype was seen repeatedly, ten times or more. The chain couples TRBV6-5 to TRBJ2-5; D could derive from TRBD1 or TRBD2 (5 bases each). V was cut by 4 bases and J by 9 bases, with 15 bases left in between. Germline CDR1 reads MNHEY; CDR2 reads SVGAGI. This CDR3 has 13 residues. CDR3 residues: CASSSDTSRAQYF. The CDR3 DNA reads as TGTGCCAGCAGTTCGGACACCTCGCGGGCCCAGTACTTC.

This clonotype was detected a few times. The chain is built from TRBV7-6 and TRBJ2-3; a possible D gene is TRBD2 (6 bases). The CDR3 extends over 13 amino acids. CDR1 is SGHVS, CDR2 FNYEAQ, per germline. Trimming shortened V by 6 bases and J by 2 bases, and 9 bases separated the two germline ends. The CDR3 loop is CASRASATDTQYF. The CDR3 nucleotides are TGTGCCAGCAGAGCTAGCGCCACAGATACGCAGTATTTT.

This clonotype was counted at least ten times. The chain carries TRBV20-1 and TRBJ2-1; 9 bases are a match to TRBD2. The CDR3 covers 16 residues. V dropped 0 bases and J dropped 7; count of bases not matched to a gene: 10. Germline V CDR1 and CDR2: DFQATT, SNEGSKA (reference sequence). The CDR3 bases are TGCAGTGCTAGAGATAGCCCAAGCGGGAGGAGGAATGAGCAGTTCTTC. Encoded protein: CSARDSPSGRRNEQFF.

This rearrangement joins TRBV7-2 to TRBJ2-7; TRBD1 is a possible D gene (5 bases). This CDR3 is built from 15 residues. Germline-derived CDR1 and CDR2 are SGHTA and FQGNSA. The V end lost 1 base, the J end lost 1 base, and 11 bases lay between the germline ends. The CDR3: CASSLGGPGSYEQYF. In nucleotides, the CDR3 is TGTGCCAGCAGCTTAGGGGGCCCAGGGTCCTACGAGCAGTACTTC.

CDR3 amino acids: CASSLQPTGAYEQYF. The CDR3 DNA sequence: TGCGCCAGCAGCTTGCAACCGACAGGGGCCTACGAGCAGTACTTC. The J gene is TRBJ2-7, the V gene TRBV5-1; TRBD1 aligns across 8 bases. Germline-derived CDR1 and CDR2 are SGHRS and YFSETQ. Trimming removed 1 base from V and 2 bases from J; junction bases left unmatched: 5. The length of the CDR3 is 15 residues.

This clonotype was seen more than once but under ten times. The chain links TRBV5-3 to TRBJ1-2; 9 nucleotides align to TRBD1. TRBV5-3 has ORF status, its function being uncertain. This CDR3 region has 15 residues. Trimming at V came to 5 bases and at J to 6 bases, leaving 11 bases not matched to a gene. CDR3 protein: CARSYQTGGTDGYTF. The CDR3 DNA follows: TGTGCCAGAAGTTACCAGACAGGGGGAACAGATGGCTACACCTTC.

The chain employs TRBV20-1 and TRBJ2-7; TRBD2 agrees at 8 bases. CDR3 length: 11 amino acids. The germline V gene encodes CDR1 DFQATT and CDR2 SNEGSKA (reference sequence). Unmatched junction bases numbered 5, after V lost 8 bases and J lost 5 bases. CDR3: CSWTSFDEQYF. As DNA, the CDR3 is TGCAGTTGGACTAGCTTCGACGAGCAGTACTTC.

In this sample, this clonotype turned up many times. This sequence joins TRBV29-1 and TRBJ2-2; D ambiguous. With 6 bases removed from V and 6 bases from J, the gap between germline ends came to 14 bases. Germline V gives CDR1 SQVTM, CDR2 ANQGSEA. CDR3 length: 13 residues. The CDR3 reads CSVRQGMAGELFF. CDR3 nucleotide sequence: TGCAGCGTGAGGCAAGGGATGGCCGGGGAGCTGTTTTTT.